The rows below give T cell receptor beta chains drawn from one sample of a study of cytomegalovirus exposure and HLA in healthy donors. Generated by immunoSEQ multiplex PCR, the TCRdb table keeps only in-frame clones and is missing some. The repertoire consists of 150,000 to 200,000 clones, with nearly 80% occurring once and the leading ten covering approximately 6%. The sequenced material came from PBMCs. The receptor source for this set is a man between 35 and 55 years old in good health and CMV-seropositive. Each CDR3 is given with its conserved first and last residue. The D gene is left open where the match is weak. The size of a clone is reported for some rows only, either as once, few or many, or as a class for expanded clones.

j_gene: TRBJ1-1
v_gene: TRBV25-1
abundance: few
d_gene: NA
CDR3aa: CASSEYQEGTEAFF
CDR3nt: TGTGCCAGCAGTGAATATCAGGAGGGCACTGAAGCTTTCTTT

j_gene: TRBJ2-2
v_gene: TRBV19
abundance: once
d_gene: NA
CDR3aa: CASSILTTHTGELFF
CDR3nt: TGTGCCAGTAGTATTTTGACTACCCACACCGGGGAGCTGTTTTTT

j_gene: TRBJ2-1
v_gene: TRBV5-1
abundance: NA
d_gene: TRBD1
CDR3aa: CASRGQGASREQFF
CDR3nt: TGCGCCAGCAGGGGACAGGGGGCCAGTCGGGAGCAGTTCTTC

j_gene: TRBJ1-1
v_gene: TRBV15
abundance: NA
d_gene: NA
CDR3aa: CATSREGGVYTEAFF
CDR3nt: TGTGCCACCAGCAGAGAAGGAGGGGTGTACACTGAAGCTTTCTTT

j_gene: TRBJ2-7
v_gene: TRBV7-9
abundance: NA
d_gene: TRBD1
CDR3aa: CASSSSPGTGDEQYF
CDR3nt: TGTGCCAGCAGCTCATCACCGGGGACAGGGGATGAGCAGTACTTC

j_gene: TRBJ1-3
v_gene: TRBV5-6
abundance: NA
d_gene: NA
CDR3aa: CASSLGRWDIGNTIYF
CDR3nt: TGTGCCAGCAGCTTGGGTCGGTGGGACATCGGAAACACCATATATTTT

j_gene: TRBJ2-6
v_gene: TRBV9
abundance: once
d_gene: TRBD2
CDR3aa: CASSALGLAGDFGANVLTF
CDR3nt: TGTGCCAGCAGCGCCCTAGGACTAGCGGGAGACTTTGGGGCCAACGTCCTGACTTTC

j_gene: TRBJ1-2
v_gene: TRBV28
abundance: NA
d_gene: TRBD1
CDR3aa: CASSGTDGYTF
CDR3nt: TGTGCCAGCAGTGGGACAGATGGCTACACCTTC

j_gene: TRBJ2-1
v_gene: TRBV19
abundance: NA
d_gene: TRBD2
CDR3aa: CASSLPPRGGSYNEQFF
CDR3nt: TGTGCCAGTAGTCTCCCCCCACGGGGGGGGTCCTACAATGAGCAGTTCTTC

j_gene: TRBJ1-2
v_gene: TRBV2
abundance: NA
d_gene: TRBD1
CDR3aa: CASRDRGGYTF
CDR3nt: TGTGCCAGCAGGGACAGGGGTGGCTACACCTTC

j_gene: TRBJ2-7
v_gene: TRBV19
abundance: NA
d_gene: TRBD2
CDR3aa: CASSPVGGSSYEQYF
CDR3nt: TGTGCCAGTAGTCCCGTTGGCGGGAGCTCCTACGAGCAGTACTTC

j_gene: TRBJ2-2
v_gene: TRBV5-1
abundance: NA
d_gene: TRBD2
CDR3aa: CASSLETSGRCGELFF
CDR3nt: TGCGCCAGCAGCTTGGAGACTAGCGGGAGGTGCGGGGAGCTGTTTTTT

j_gene: TRBJ1-1
v_gene: TRBV30
abundance: NA
d_gene: NA
CDR3aa: CAWSVRSPTEAFF
CDR3nt: TGTGCCTGGAGTGTACGCAGTCCCACTGAAGCTTTCTTT

j_gene: TRBJ1-2
v_gene: TRBV29-1
abundance: NA
d_gene: NA
CDR3aa: CSAGDGYTF
CDR3nt: TGCAGCGCTGGAGATGGCTACACCTTC

j_gene: TRBJ2-4
v_gene: TRBV5-1
abundance: NA
d_gene: NA
CDR3aa: CASSPEATPGIQYF
CDR3nt: TGCGCCAGCAGCCCCGAAGCGACCCCAGGGATTCAGTACTTC

j_gene: TRBJ2-4
v_gene: TRBV30
abundance: NA
d_gene: TRBD1
CDR3aa: CAWSGESDRGRNSQYF
CDR3nt: TGTGCCTGGAGCGGGGAAAGCGACAGGGGGAGAAACAGTCAGTACTTC

j_gene: TRBJ2-7
v_gene: TRBV18
abundance: NA
d_gene: TRBD2
CDR3aa: CASSLTPSGSGYEQYF
CDR3nt: TGTGCCAGCTCGCTCACGCCTAGCGGGAGTGGGTACGAGCAGTACTTC

j_gene: TRBJ1-2
v_gene: TRBV6-5
abundance: NA
d_gene: NA
CDR3aa: CASSNDYGYTF
CDR3nt: TGTGCCAGCTCAAATGACTATGGCTACACCTTC

j_gene: TRBJ2-3
v_gene: TRBV5-6
abundance: once
d_gene: NA
CDR3aa: CASSLGPPTSTDTQYF
CDR3nt: TGTGCCAGCAGCTTGGGGCCACCCACCAGCACAGATACGCAGTATTTT

j_gene: TRBJ2-7
v_gene: TRBV6-5
abundance: NA
d_gene: TRBD2
CDR3aa: CASSYGLAGAGEQYF
CDR3nt: TGTGCCAGCAGTTACGGACTAGCGGGAGCGGGCGAGCAGTACTTC

j_gene: TRBJ1-2
v_gene: TRBV5-1
abundance: NA
d_gene: TRBD1
CDR3aa: CASSQLQGASGGYTF
CDR3nt: TGCGCCAGCAGCCAACTGCAGGGGGCGTCAGGGGGCTACACCTTC

j_gene: TRBJ2-2
v_gene: TRBV2
abundance: NA
d_gene: NA
CDR3aa: CASNPGQPRAGELFF
CDR3nt: TGTGCCAGCAACCCCGGCCAGCCCAGGGCCGGGGAGCTGTTTTTT

j_gene: TRBJ1-5
v_gene: TRBV28
abundance: NA
d_gene: NA
CDR3aa: CASKQGNQPQHF
CDR3nt: TGTGCCAGCAAGCAGGGGAATCAGCCCCAGCATTTT

j_gene: TRBJ2-5
v_gene: TRBV10-3
abundance: once
d_gene: NA
CDR3aa: CATAFQETQYF
CDR3nt: TGTGCCACCGCATTTCAGGAGACCCAGTACTTC

j_gene: TRBJ2-7
v_gene: TRBV5-1
abundance: NA
d_gene: TRBD2
CDR3aa: CASSPESGSRYEQYF
CDR3nt: TGCGCCAGCAGCCCGGAAAGCGGGAGTCGGTACGAGCAGTACTTC

j_gene: TRBJ2-5
v_gene: TRBV7-2
abundance: NA
d_gene: NA
CDR3aa: CASSSRTGREETQYF
CDR3nt: TGTGCCAGCAGCTCTAGGACAGGGAGGGAAGAGACCCAGTACTTC

j_gene: TRBJ2-7
v_gene: TRBV9
abundance: once
d_gene: TRBD2
CDR3aa: CASSSSGTREQYF
CDR3nt: TGTGCCAGCAGCTCTAGCGGGACTAGGGAGCAGTACTTC

j_gene: TRBJ1-2
v_gene: TRBV5-6
abundance: NA
d_gene: NA
CDR3aa: CASSLAGADYGYTF
CDR3nt: TGTGCCAGCAGCTTGGCCGGCGCGGACTATGGCTACACCTTC

j_gene: TRBJ1-1
v_gene: TRBV10-3
abundance: NA
d_gene: TRBD1
CDR3aa: CAISGTGGNTEAFF
CDR3nt: TGTGCCATCAGTGGGACAGGGGGGAACACTGAAGCTTTCTTT

j_gene: TRBJ2-1
v_gene: TRBV12-5
abundance: NA
d_gene: NA
CDR3aa: CASGLEGGRAAEQFF
CDR3nt: TGTGCTAGTGGTTTGGAGGGGGGGAGGGCCGCAGAGCAGTTCTTC

j_gene: TRBJ2-1
v_gene: TRBV7-3
abundance: once
d_gene: NA
CDR3aa: CASSLVAARAGEQFF
CDR3nt: TGTGCCAGCAGCTTAGTCGCAGCCCGAGCCGGGGAGCAGTTCTTC

j_gene: TRBJ2-1
v_gene: TRBV10-3
abundance: NA
d_gene: NA
CDR3aa: CAISEVSFEQFF
CDR3nt: TGTGCCATCAGTGAGGTGTCGTTTGAGCAGTTCTTC

j_gene: TRBJ2-3
v_gene: TRBV12-5
abundance: few
d_gene: NA
CDR3aa: CASGGGSSGTDTQYF
CDR3nt: TGTGCTAGTGGTGGGGGGTCTTCCGGCACAGATACGCAGTATTTT

j_gene: TRBJ2-1
v_gene: TRBV7-8
abundance: NA
d_gene: NA
CDR3aa: CASSLGLHSYEQFF
CDR3nt: TGTGCCAGCAGCTTAGGTCTCCATAGCTATGAGCAGTTCTTC

j_gene: TRBJ1-1
v_gene: TRBV18
abundance: few
d_gene: NA
CDR3aa: CASSPPMGDTEAFF
CDR3nt: TGTGCCAGCTCACCACCTATGGGCGACACTGAAGCTTTCTTT

j_gene: TRBJ2-3
v_gene: TRBV6-1
abundance: few
d_gene: TRBD2
CDR3aa: CASSETAGGADTQYF
CDR3nt: TGTGCCAGCAGTGAAACCGCGGGGGGGGCAGATACGCAGTATTTT

j_gene: TRBJ2-1
v_gene: TRBV5-1
abundance: NA
d_gene: NA
CDR3aa: CASSRDAGRNEQFF
CDR3nt: TGCGCCAGCAGCCGGGATGCAGGCCGCAATGAGCAGTTCTTC

j_gene: TRBJ1-2
v_gene: TRBV28
abundance: NA
d_gene: TRBD1
CDR3aa: CASSLSDRAGGYTF
CDR3nt: TGTGCCAGCAGCCTTTCCGACAGGGCAGGGGGCTACACCTTC

j_gene: TRBJ2-7
v_gene: TRBV9
abundance: NA
d_gene: TRBD2
CDR3aa: CASSPRTSASYEQYF
CDR3nt: TGTGCCAGCAGCCCTCGGACTAGCGCCTCCTACGAGCAGTACTTC